This T cell receptor beta chain appears in the sequencing data of a study of blood T cells in healthy people across ages. Findings and limits, study-wide: Shifts in expanded clonotypes may have been confounded by donor CMV status, which was unknown. Long-lived and aged donors differed, with more naive CD4+ cells and higher diversity in the long-lived.

Through a sample-barcoded 5' primer and a J-beta primer mix, a second PCR was run for about 7 to 12 cycles. TCRdb re-derived calls from the 5' RACE reads in MiXCR, one entry per CDR3 protein. The sample has roughly 930,000 distinct CDR3 sequences, about 48% seen once. Every participating donor contributed about 10 milliliters of peripheral blood through a draw. Note on this clonotype: Antigen specificity is unknown.

The TCR comes from a man aged 30 to 39 in good health. Material for sequencing was blood.

In DNA, the CDR3 is TGTGCCAGCCAGCGGGGATATTACAACAGCCGGAGCACAGATACGCAGTATTTT. Protein product: CASQRGYYNSRSTDTQYF. The rearrangement uses TRBV2 and TRBJ2-3; 7 bases agree with TRBD2. Looked up from germline, CDR1 is SNHLY and CDR2 is FYNNEI. Germline trimming cut 8 bases from V and 0 bases from J; bases unmatched to any gene: 17. The CDR3 has 18 amino acids.